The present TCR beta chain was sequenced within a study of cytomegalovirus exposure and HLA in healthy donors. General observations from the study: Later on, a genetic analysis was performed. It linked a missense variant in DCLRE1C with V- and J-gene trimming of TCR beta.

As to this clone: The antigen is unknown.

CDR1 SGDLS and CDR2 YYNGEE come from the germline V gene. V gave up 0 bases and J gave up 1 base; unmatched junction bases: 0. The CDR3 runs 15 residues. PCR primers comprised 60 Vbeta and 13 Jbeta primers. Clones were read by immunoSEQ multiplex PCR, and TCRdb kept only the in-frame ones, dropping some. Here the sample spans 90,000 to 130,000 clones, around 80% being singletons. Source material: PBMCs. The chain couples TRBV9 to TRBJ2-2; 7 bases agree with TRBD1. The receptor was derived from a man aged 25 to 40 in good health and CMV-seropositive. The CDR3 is CASSVGTGNTGELFF. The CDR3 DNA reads TGTGCCAGCAGCGTAGGGACAGGGAACACCGGGGAGCTGTTTTTT.